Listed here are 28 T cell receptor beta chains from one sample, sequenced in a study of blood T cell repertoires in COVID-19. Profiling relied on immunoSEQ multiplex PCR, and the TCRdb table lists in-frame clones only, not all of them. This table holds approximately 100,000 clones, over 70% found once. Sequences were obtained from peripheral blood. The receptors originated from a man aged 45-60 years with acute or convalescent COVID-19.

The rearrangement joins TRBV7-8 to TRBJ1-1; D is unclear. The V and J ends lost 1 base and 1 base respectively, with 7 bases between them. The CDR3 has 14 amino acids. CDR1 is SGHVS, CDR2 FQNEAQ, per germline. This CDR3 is CASSLEAGNTEAFF. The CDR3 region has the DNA TGTGCCAGCAGCTTAGAGGCAGGGAACACTGAAGCTTTCTTT.

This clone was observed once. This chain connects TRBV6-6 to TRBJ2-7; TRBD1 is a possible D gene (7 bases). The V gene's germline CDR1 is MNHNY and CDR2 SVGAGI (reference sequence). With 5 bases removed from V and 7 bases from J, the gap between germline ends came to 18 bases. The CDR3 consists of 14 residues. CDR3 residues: CASSRRQGGGEQYF. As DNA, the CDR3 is TGTGCCAGCAGTCGCCGACAGGGAGGAGGGGAGCAGTACTTC.

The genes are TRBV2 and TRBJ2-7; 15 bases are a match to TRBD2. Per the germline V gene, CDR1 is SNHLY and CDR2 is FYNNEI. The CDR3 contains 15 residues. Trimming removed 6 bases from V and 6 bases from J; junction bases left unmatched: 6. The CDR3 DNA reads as TGTGCCAGCAGGCAGCGGACTAGCGGGAGGGCCGAGCAGTACTTC. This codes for CASRQRTSGRAEQYF.

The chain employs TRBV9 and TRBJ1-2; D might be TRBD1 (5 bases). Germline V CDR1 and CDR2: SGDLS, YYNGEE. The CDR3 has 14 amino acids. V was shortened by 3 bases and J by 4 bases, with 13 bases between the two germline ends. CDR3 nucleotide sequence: TGTGCCAGCAGCGGGGCGGGGCCGCCCTATGGCTACACCTTC. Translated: CASSGAGPPYGYTF.

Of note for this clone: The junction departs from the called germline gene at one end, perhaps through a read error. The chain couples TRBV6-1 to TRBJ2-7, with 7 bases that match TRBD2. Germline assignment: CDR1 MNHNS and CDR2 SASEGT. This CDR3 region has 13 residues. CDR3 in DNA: TGTGCCAGCAGTGAATGGTTCAGGGCTAGCGGCAACTTC. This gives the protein CASSEWFRASGNF.

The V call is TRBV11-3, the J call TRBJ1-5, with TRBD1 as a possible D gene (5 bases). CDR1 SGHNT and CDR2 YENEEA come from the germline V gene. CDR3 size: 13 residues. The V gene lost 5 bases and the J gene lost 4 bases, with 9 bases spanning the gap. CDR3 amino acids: CASSRGLNQPQHF. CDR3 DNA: TGTGCCAGCAGCAGGGGATTAAATCAGCCCCAGCATTTT. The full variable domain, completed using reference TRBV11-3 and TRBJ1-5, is EAGVVQSPRYKIIEKKQPVAFWCNPISGHNTLYWYLQNLGQGPELLIRYENEEAVDDSQLPKDRFSAERLKGVDSTLKIQPAELGDSAVYLCASSRGLNQPQHFGDGTRLSIL.

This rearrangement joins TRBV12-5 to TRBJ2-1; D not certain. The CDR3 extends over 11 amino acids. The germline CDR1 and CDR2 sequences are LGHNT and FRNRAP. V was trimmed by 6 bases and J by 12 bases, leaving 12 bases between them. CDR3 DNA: TGTGCTAGTGGCACGATGCTAGGGCAGTTCTTC. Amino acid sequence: CASGTMLGQFF.

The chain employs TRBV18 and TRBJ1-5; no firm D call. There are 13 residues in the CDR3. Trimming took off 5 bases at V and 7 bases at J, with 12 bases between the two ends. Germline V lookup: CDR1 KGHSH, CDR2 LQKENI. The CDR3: CASSISQSQPQHF. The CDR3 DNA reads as TGTGCCAGCTCAATCTCTCAGTCCCAGCCCCAGCATTTT.

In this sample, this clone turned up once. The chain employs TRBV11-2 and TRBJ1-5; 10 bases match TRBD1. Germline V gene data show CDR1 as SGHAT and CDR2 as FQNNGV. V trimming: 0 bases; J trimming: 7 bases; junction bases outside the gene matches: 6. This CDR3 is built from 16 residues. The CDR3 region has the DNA TGTGCCAGCAGCTTAGATGGGACAGGGGCACGGCAGCCCCAGCATTTT. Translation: CASSLDGTGARQPQHF.

CDR3 DNA sequence: TGTGCTAGTGGTTTGGTAGACGGGGAGCTACGTGTCGGGACCCAGTACTTC. This encodes CASGLVDGELRVGTQYF. The rearrangement joins TRBV12-5 to TRBJ2-5; D is possibly TRBD2 (5 bases). Trimming removed 0 bases from V and 7 bases from J, with 21 bases in between. Germline loops: CDR1 LGHNT, CDR2 FRNRAP. The CDR3 length is 17 residues.

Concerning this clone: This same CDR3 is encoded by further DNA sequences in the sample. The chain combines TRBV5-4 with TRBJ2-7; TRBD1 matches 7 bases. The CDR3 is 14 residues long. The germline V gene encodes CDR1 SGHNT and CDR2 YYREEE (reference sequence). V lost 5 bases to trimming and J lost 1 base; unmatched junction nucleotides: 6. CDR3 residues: CASRRDSLSYEQYF. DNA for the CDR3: TGTGCCAGCAGACGGGACAGTTTATCCTACGAGCAGTACTTC.

The CDR3 is CASSQVRGQGFEQYF. The CDR3 DNA reads TGTGCCAGCAGCCAAGTCAGGGGACAGGGTTTCGAGCAGTACTTC. The genes are TRBV3-1 (or the pseudogene TRBV3-2) and TRBJ2-7, with 9 bases aligning to TRBD1. CDR1 and CDR2 (germline): LGHDT, YNNKEL (reference sequence). V shed 1 base and J 6 bases; nucleotides not matched to a gene: 7. The CDR3 has 15 amino acids.

CDR3 sequence: CAISEVGGEQFF. DNA of the CDR3: TGTGCCATCAGTGAGGTGGGGGGTGAGCAGTTCTTC. The V call is TRBV10-3, the J call TRBJ2-1; tentatively, D is TRBD2 (6 bases). V gave up 2 bases and J gave up 9 bases, with 8 bases separating them. CDR3 length equals 12 residues. Looked up from germline, CDR1 is ENHRY and CDR2 is SYGVKD.

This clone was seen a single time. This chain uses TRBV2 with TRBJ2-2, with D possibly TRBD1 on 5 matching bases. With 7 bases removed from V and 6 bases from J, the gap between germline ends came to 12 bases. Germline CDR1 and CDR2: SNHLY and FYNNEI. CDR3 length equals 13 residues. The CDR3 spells CASTGFQAGELFF. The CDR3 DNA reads TGTGCCAGCACAGGGTTCCAAGCCGGGGAGCTGTTTTTT.

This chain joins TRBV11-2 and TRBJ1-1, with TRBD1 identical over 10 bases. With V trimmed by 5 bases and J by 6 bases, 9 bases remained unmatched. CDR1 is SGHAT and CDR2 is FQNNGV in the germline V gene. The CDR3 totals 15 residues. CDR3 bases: TGTGCCAGCAGCCCCAGGACAGGGGGAGTATCTGAAGCTTTCTTT. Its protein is CASSPRTGGVSEAFF. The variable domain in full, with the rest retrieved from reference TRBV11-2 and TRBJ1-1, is EAGVAQSPRYKIIEKRQSVAFWCNPISGHATLYWYQQILGQGPKLLIQFQNNGVVDDSQLPKDRFSAERLKGVDSTLKIQPAKLEDSAVYLCASSPRTGGVSEAFFGQGTRLTVV.

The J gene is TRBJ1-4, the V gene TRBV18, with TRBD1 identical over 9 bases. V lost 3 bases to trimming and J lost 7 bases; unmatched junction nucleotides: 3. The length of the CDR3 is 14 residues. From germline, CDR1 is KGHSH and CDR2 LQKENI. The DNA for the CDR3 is TGTGCCAGCTCACCGACAGGGGGTAGTGAAAAACTGTTTTTT. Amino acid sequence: CASSPTGGSEKLFF.

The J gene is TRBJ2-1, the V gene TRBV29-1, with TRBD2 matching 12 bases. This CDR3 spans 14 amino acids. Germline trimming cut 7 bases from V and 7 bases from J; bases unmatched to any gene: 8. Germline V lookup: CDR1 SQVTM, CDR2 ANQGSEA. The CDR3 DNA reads TGCAGCGCTCCGACTAGCGGGAGTCAGAATGAGCAGTTCTTC. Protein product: CSAPTSGSQNEQFF.

The DNA of the CDR3 is TGTGCCAGCAGCTTGGGACAAAACACCGGGGAGCTGTTTTTT. Translation: CASSLGQNTGELFF. This chain joins TRBV5-4 and TRBJ2-2; no clear D. Germline V gives CDR1 SGHNT, CDR2 YYREEE (reference sequence). The CDR3 loop spans 14 amino acids. V lost 0 bases and J lost 2, with 5 bases in between.

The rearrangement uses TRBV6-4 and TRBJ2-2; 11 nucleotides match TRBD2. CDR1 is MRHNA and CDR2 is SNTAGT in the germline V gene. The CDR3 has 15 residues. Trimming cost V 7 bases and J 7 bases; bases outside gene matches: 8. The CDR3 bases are TGTGCCAGCAAGCTAGCGGGAGGCGCCGGCGGGGAGCTGTTTTTT. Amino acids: CASKLAGGAGGELFF.

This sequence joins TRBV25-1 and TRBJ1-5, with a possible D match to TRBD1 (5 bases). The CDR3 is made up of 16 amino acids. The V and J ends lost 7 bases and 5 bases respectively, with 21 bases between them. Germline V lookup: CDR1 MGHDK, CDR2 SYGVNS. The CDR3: CASKLQDDWVYQPQHF. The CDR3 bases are TGTGCCAGCAAGTTACAGGATGATTGGGTATATCAGCCCCAGCATTTT.

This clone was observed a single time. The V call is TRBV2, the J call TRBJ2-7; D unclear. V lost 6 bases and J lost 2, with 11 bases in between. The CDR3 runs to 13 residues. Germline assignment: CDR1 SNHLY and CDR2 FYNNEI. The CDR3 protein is CASSPYSAYEQYF. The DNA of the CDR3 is TGTGCCAGCAGCCCCTACTCCGCCTACGAGCAGTACTTC.

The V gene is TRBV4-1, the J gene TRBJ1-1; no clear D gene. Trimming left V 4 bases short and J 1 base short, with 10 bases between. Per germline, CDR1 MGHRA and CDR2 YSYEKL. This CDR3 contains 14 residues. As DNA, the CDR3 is TGCGCCAGCAGCCCTACACGGGGGAACACTGAAGCTTTCTTT. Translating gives CASSPTRGNTEAFF.

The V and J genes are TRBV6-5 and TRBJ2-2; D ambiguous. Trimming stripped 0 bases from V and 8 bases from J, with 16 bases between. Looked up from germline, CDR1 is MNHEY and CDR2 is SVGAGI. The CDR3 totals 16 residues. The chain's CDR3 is CASSYSRRSPEGELFF. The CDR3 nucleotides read TGTGCCAGCAGTTACTCGAGGCGTAGCCCGGAGGGGGAGCTGTTTTTT.

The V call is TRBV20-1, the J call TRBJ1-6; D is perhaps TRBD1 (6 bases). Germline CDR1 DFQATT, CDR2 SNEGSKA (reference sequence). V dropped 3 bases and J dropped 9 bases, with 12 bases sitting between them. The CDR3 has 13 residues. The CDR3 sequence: CSASPTGTSPLHF. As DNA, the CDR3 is TGCAGTGCTAGTCCTACAGGGACTTCACCCCTCCACTTT.

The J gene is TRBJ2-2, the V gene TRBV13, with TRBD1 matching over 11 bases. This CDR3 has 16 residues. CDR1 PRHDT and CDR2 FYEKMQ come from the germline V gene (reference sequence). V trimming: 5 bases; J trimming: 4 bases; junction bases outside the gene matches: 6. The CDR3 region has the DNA TGTGCCAGCAGCCCAGGACAGGGGGCGGGCACCGGGGAGCTGTTTTTT. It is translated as CASSPGQGAGTGELFF.

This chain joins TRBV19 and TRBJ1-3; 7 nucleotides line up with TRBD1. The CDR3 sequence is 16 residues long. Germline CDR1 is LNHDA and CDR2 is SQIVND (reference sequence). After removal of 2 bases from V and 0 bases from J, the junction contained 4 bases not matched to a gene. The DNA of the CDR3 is TGTGCCAGTAGTATACCCGGACAGGTCTCTGGAAACACCATATATTTT. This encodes CASSIPGQVSGNTIYF. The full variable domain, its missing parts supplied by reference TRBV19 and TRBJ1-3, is DGGITQSPKYLFRKEGQNVTLSCEQNLNHDAMYWYRQDPGQGLRLIYYSQIVNDFQKGDIAEGYSVSREKKESFPLTVTSAQKNPTAFYLCASSIPGQVSGNTIYFGEGSWLTVV.

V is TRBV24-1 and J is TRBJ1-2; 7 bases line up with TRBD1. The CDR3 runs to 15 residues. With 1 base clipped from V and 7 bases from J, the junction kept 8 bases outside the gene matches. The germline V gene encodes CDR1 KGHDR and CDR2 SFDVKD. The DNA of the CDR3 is TGTGCCACCAGTGATTTCGCAGGGGGTGCTTCTGGCTACACCTTC. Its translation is CATSDFAGGASGYTF.

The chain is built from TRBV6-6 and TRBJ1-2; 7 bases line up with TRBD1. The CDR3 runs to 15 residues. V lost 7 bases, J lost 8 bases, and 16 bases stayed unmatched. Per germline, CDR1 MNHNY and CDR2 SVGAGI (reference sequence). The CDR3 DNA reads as TGTGCCAGCAAGGCCGCCGGGACAGATTTAGGCGGCTACACCTTC. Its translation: CASKAAGTDLGGYTF.